The 26 T cell receptor beta chains presented below share a single source sample, sequenced in a study of blood T cells in healthy people across ages. Next came a second PCR, run for about 7 to 12 cycles, which used a sample-barcoded 5' primer along with a J-beta primer mix. TCRdb itself ran the 5' RACE reads through MiXCR, one entry per CDR3 protein. This repertoire shows roughly 1,800,000 distinct CDR3 sequences, around half found once; its top ten account for 2.1%. Sequenced: blood. Every receptor here comes from a woman in her 40s in good health.

This clonotype was observed a few times. The chain links TRBV20-1 to TRBJ2-7, with D possibly matching TRBD1 (5 bases). CDR1 DFQATT and CDR2 SNEGSKA come from the germline V gene (reference sequence). Trimming shortened V by 0 bases and J by 2 bases, and 14 bases separated the two germline ends. CDR3 length equals 15 residues. The CDR3 sequence is CSARDVTGSPYEQYF. CDR3 DNA: TGCAGTGCTAGAGACGTTACAGGTTCTCCCTACGAGCAGTACTTC.

This clonotype has just a few counts. The V gene is TRBV28, the J gene TRBJ1-2; possible D gene TRBD1, 6 bases. Germline assignment: CDR1 MDHEN and CDR2 SYDVKM. The length of the CDR3 is 14 residues. The V end was cut by 3 bases, the J end by 7 bases, with 15 bases between. As DNA, the CDR3 is TGTGCCAGCAGTTTTTCTACACAGGGCCGTGGCTACACCTTC. This translates into CASSFSTQGRGYTF.

In this sample, this clonotype turned up a few times. V is TRBV6-6 and J is TRBJ2-5; unclear D gene. V gave up 2 bases and J gave up 2 bases, with 12 bases separating them. Germline V gene lookup returns CDR1 MNHNY and CDR2 SVGAGI (reference sequence). CDR3 length equals 15 residues. CDR3 in amino acids: CASSYHLKTQETQYF. The CDR3 nucleotides read TGTGCCAGCAGTTACCACCTCAAGACACAAGAGACCCAGTACTTC.

The V call is TRBV28, the J call TRBJ1-3; D is unclear. The CDR3 runs 12 residues. Deletions cut 6 bases from V and 2 bases from J, with 5 bases between. Germline CDR1 reads MDHEN; CDR2 reads SYDVKM. Here the CDR3 reads CASRDPGNTIYF. DNA of the CDR3: TGTGCCAGCAGGGACCCTGGAAACACCATATATTTT.

J is TRBJ1-1 and V is TRBV29-1; 8 bases align to TRBD1. Germline-derived CDR1 and CDR2 are SQVTM and ANQGSEA. This CDR3 is built from 15 residues. V lost 4 bases and J lost 1; bases outside the gene matches: 8. This CDR3 is CSVVGPGTGNTEAFF. As DNA, the CDR3 is TGCAGCGTTGTTGGGCCCGGGACAGGGAACACTGAAGCTTTCTTT.

V and J are TRBV6-5 and TRBJ2-2, with 9 bases matching TRBD1. V was clipped by 7 bases and J by 6 bases; unmatched bases: 9. The germline gives CDR1 MNHEY, CDR2 SVGAGI. This CDR3 has 15 amino acids. CDR3: CASTRTGGASGELFF. As DNA, the CDR3 is TGTGCCAGCACCAGAACAGGGGGCGCATCCGGGGAGCTGTTTTTT.

This clonotype came up a few times. The J gene is TRBJ2-3, the V gene TRBV20-1, with TRBD2 matching over 9 bases. This CDR3 region has 14 residues. The germline V gene encodes CDR1 DFQATT and CDR2 SNEGSKA (reference sequence). Trimming cost V 6 bases and J 1 base; bases outside gene matches: 5. CDR3 region: CSANLAGRTDTQYF. The CDR3 DNA reads TGCAGTGCCAACCTAGCGGGGCGCACAGATACGCAGTATTTT.

This clonotype appeared a few times. The chain recombines TRBV7-2 with TRBJ2-7; unclear D gene. The CDR3 covers 14 residues. Germline CDR1 and CDR2: SGHTA and FQGNSA. Trimming cost V 5 bases and J 0 bases, with 11 bases left between them. The DNA for the CDR3 is TGTGCCAGCAGCGCACATATAGGCTCCTACGAGCAGTACTTC. Translating it yields CASSAHIGSYEQYF.

DNA of the CDR3: TGCAGTGCTGGGTCGGTCGGGTTTGAAGAGACCCAGTACTTC. Protein: CSAGSVGFEETQYF. The chain employs TRBV20-1 and TRBJ2-5; D remains ambiguous. This CDR3 spans 14 amino acids. Trimming took 5 bases from V and 3 from J, leaving 16 bases between them. Germline loops: CDR1 DFQATT, CDR2 SNEGSKA (reference sequence).

This chain connects TRBV5-1 to TRBJ1-2; 10 bases fit TRBD1. Germline V gene data show CDR1 as SGHRS and CDR2 as YFSETQ. Losses at the gene ends were 4 bases for V and 12 bases for J; bases not matched to a gene: 9. CDR3 length equals 13 residues. The CDR3 reads CASSLRTGGSDTF. The DNA of the CDR3 is TGCGCCAGCAGCCTTCGGACAGGGGGTTCCGACACCTTC.

This sequence joins TRBV7-8 and TRBJ2-5; 7 bases map to TRBD1. Germline CDR1 is SGHVS and CDR2 is FQNEAQ. With 6 bases clipped from V and 4 bases from J, the junction kept 14 bases outside the gene matches. This CDR3 has 16 residues. This CDR3 is CASSDRGGARVETQYF. CDR3 DNA: TGTGCCAGCAGTGACCGAGGGGGCGCGAGGGTAGAGACCCAGTACTTC. Full variable domain (remainder filled in from reference TRBV7-8 and TRBJ2-5): GAGVSQSPRYKVAKRGQDVALRCDPISGHVSLFWYQQALGQGPEFLTYFQNEAQLDKSGLPSDRFFAERPEGSVSTLKIQRTQQEDSAVYLCASSDRGGARVETQYFGPGTRLLVL.

This chain connects TRBV6-4 to TRBJ2-3; D is perhaps TRBD1 (5 bases). V gave up 6 bases and J gave up 5 bases, with 12 bases separating them. CDR3 length: 13 residues. CDR1 and CDR2 (germline): MRHNA, SNTAGT. The CDR3 is CASSQQDGDTQYF. The CDR3 DNA is TGTGCCAGCAGCCAACAGGATGGAGATACGCAGTATTTT.

This clonotype was found once. The V gene is TRBV20-1, the J gene TRBJ2-5; 15 bases fit TRBD2. The CDR3 consists of 16 residues. The ends lost 0 bases at V and 4 bases at J; junction bases unmatched: 3. CDR1 and CDR2 (germline): DFQATT, SNEGSKA (reference sequence). CDR3: CSARDQGLAGGETQYF. As DNA, the CDR3 is TGCAGTGCTAGAGACCAGGGACTAGCGGGGGGAGAGACCCAGTACTTC.

This rearrangement joins TRBV25-1 to TRBJ2-5; 8 nucleotides match TRBD2. The CDR3 sequence is 16 residues long. Germline V lookup: CDR1 MGHDK, CDR2 SYGVNS. The J segment lost 4 bases and the V segment lost 4 bases, leaving 11 bases of the junction unmatched. The CDR3 loop is CASSVTGGKSRETQYF. CDR3 DNA: TGTGCCAGCAGTGTGACGGGAGGGAAATCCAGAGAGACCCAGTACTTC.

This clonotype was observed a handful of times. The J gene is TRBJ1-6, the V gene TRBV20-1; D is perhaps TRBD1 (5 bases). The length of the CDR3 is 16 residues. The V gene's germline CDR1 is DFQATT and CDR2 SNEGSKA (reference sequence). Trimming shortened V by 3 bases and J by 0 bases, and 12 bases separated the two germline ends. The DNA for the CDR3 is TGCAGTGCTAGCTCAGGGCCCCCCTCCTATAATTCACCCCTCCACTTT. As protein: CSASSGPPSYNSPLHF.

This rearrangement joins TRBV10-3 to TRBJ2-5, with D perhaps matching TRBD2 (6 bases). This CDR3 contains 14 residues. With 10 bases removed from V and 5 bases from J, the gap between germline ends came to 20 bases. Germline V gene sequence: CDR1 ENHRY, CDR2 SYGVKD. The CDR3 is CARGTHGVRETQYF. The CDR3 DNA is TGTGCCAGGGGGACTCACGGGGTCCGGGAGACCCAGTACTTC.

This sequence joins TRBV29-1 and TRBJ2-1, with TRBD2 identical over 9 bases. CDR1 is SQVTM, CDR2 ANQGSEA, per germline. The junction had 10 bases not matched to a gene; V was cut back by 5 bases and J by 5 bases. The CDR3 runs 15 residues. CDR3 bases: TGCAGCGTTATCGTTCCGACTAGCGGCGACAATGAGCAGTTCTTC. As protein: CSVIVPTSGDNEQFF.

This clonotype was picked up many times. The CDR3 loop reads CASSSPGLAGGQETQYF. CDR3 in DNA: TGTGCCAGCAGCTCTCCGGGGCTAGCGGGGGGGCAAGAGACCCAGTACTTC. The genes are TRBV7-2 and TRBJ2-5, with 12 nucleotides matching TRBD2. The CDR3 has 17 residues. J was trimmed by 2 bases and V by 4 bases; bases with no gene match: 8. Germline CDR1 reads SGHTA; CDR2 reads FQGNSA.

The CDR3 here is CASSQTTTPSTDTQYF. The CDR3 DNA sequence: TGTGCCAGCAGCCAAACTACCACGCCAAGCACAGATACGCAGTATTTT. The chain joins TRBV4-2 to TRBJ2-3, with unresolved D. Trimming removed 2 bases at V and 0 bases at J, with 12 bases between. The CDR3 consists of 16 residues. The germline V gene encodes CDR1 LGHNA and CDR2 YNFKEQ.

This clonotype has a single count. The chain uses TRBV12-3 or TRBV12-4 and TRBJ2-7; TRBD1 agrees at 7 bases. Germline trimming cut 7 bases from V and 2 bases from J; bases unmatched to any gene: 8. The CDR3 extends over 14 amino acids. CDR3 loop: CASNPGTETYEQYF. CDR3 bases: TGTGCCAGCAACCCTGGGACAGAGACCTACGAGCAGTACTTC.

This clonotype was observed a few times. The V and J genes are TRBV20-1 and TRBJ2-7; perhaps TRBD1 as D (5 bases). The CDR3 is 12 residues long. Trimming pared 2 bases from V and 6 bases from J, leaving 11 bases between. CDR1 and CDR2 (germline): DFQATT, SNEGSKA (reference sequence). The CDR3 is CSARLDSLEQYF. CDR3 bases: TGCAGTGCTAGACTCGACAGCCTCGAGCAGTACTTC.

This clonotype was counted a few times. The J gene is TRBJ2-3, the V gene TRBV10-3, with D perhaps TRBD2 (7 bases). V was clipped by 5 bases and J by 4 bases, with 16 bases between them. Germline values: CDR1 ENHRY, CDR2 SYGVKD. The CDR3 contains 15 residues. Written as DNA, the CDR3 is TGTGCCATCAGTCTCCTCGGGGGGCAGTCAGATACGCAGTATTTT. It codes for CAISLLGGQSDTQYF.

The V gene is TRBV27, the J gene TRBJ2-7; D is possibly TRBD1 (6 bases). Germline CDR1 reads MNHEY; CDR2 reads SMNVEV (reference sequence). V dropped 1 base and J dropped 6 bases, with 10 bases sitting between them. The CDR3 length is 13 residues. The DNA of the CDR3 is TGTGCCAGCAGTTTATTCAGGGGCGGCGAGCAGTACTTC. It codes for CASSLFRGGEQYF.

The sample holds a few counts of this clonotype. CDR3 residues: CASSSPQSIVGAAEAFF. The CDR3 bases are TGTGCCAGCAGTTCCCCACAGTCTATAGTTGGGGCGGCTGAAGCTTTCTTT. The rearrangement uses TRBV28 and TRBJ1-1; TRBD1 is a possible D gene (5 bases). Germline CDR1 and CDR2: MDHEN and SYDVKM. The CDR3 loop spans 17 amino acids. The V gene lost 4 bases and the J gene lost 6 bases, with 24 bases spanning the gap.

This clonotype was counted a few times. V usage is TRBV20-1 and J usage is TRBJ2-3; D uncertain. V gave up 4 bases and J gave up 2 bases, with 7 bases separating them. Germline V gives CDR1 DFQATT, CDR2 SNEGSKA (reference sequence). CDR3 length: 12 residues. The CDR3 DNA is TGCAGTGCTACTGACCCCACAGATACGCAGTATTTT. It encodes CSATDPTDTQYF.

V gene TRBV4-3 combines with J gene TRBJ2-1; unclear D gene. Trimming took 0 bases from V and 4 from J, leaving 4 bases between them. This CDR3 has 13 residues. Germline V gives CDR1 LGHNA, CDR2 YSLEER. Here the CDR3 reads CASSQEQYNEQFF. In DNA, the CDR3 is TGCGCCAGCAGCCAAGAACAGTACAATGAGCAGTTCTTC.